This T cell receptor beta chain was identified during a study of PD-1 blockade in classical Hodgkin lymphoma. Clones were sequenced by immunoSEQ multiplex PCR, and TCRdb holds only the in-frame ones, with some missing. Among 25,000 to 30,000 clones listed, more than 60% were seen once. Regarding the study as a whole: Newly diagnosed patients had diversity similar to the baseline diversity of complete responders. The authors have not defined what causes the repertoire differences, possibly disease activity or prior therapy.

Brentuximab vedotin exposure varied among the patients, all of whom had relapsed after autologous stem cell transplantation. Complete response, partial response or progressive disease was each patient's best response. This clone was detected a few times. Its specificity is not known. The sequences come from peripheral blood mononuclear cells (PBMCs), collected before the second cycle of nivolumab. The receptor was derived from a human donor with classical Hodgkin lymphoma.

CDR3 amino acids: CASSFKLAGGRDTQYF. Here the CDR3 DNA reads TGTGCCAGCAGCTTCAAACTAGCGGGGGGGCGGGATACGCAGTATTTT. J is TRBJ2-3 and V is TRBV13; 13 nucleotides match TRBD2. In germline, CDR1 is PRHDT, CDR2 FYEKMQ (reference sequence). The CDR3 consists of 16 residues. After removal of 3 bases from V and 6 bases from J, the junction contained 6 bases not matched to a gene. Supplemented by reference TRBV13 and TRBJ2-3, the full variable domain reads AAGVIQSPRHLIKEKRETATLKCYPIPRHDTVYWYQQGPGQDPQFLISFYEKMQSDKGSIPDRFSAQQFSDYHSELNMSSLELGDSALYFCASSFKLAGGRDTQYFGPGTRLTVL.